This T cell receptor beta chain was found in a study of response to subunit inactivated influenza vaccine. Points from the study as a whole: Authors proposed each seasonal influenza vaccination draws in few new T cells.

This clonotype is a singleton in its sample. The antigen is undetermined. Germline CDR1 reads MNHEY; CDR2 reads SVGEGT. The length of the CDR3 is 15 residues. V dropped 6 bases and J dropped 6 bases, with 17 bases sitting between them. In TCRdb, the RT-PCR reads were re-called with MiXCR into one record per CDR3 protein. The table includes hundreds of thousands of distinct CDR3 sequences, around 25% detected once. Material: CD4+ T cells sorted from PBMCs, obtained more than 4 days after vaccination. The clonotype originates from a man between 50 and 59 years old who received an inactivated influenza vaccine. The chain joins TRBV6-2 or TRBV6-3 to TRBJ2-2, with D tentatively TRBD1 (5 bases). CDR3 amino acids: CASSLRQPGAGELFF. CDR3 in DNA: TGTGCCAGCAGCCTCCGACAGCCAGGAGCCGGGGAGCTGTTTTTT.